A single sample is the source of the 22 T cell receptor beta chains below, sequenced in a study of radiation and T cells in renal cell carcinoma. The time point here: blood 4 weeks post-SBRT, at nephrectomy. The treatment: 15 Gy SBRT to primary tumor, nephrectomy 4 weeks later. The table came from immunoSEQ multiplex PCR; TCRdb's copy has only in-frame clones and leaves some out. The sample lists around 100,000 clones; 70% to 85% were seen once. The sample was blood, taken from a patient whose treatment included radiotherapy and nephrectomy. These receptor sequences come from a man aged 55 to 70 with renal cell carcinoma.

This rearrangement joins TRBV5-6 to TRBJ1-4; TRBD1 might be the D (5 bases). The germline V gene has CDR1 SGHDT and CDR2 YYEEEE. The V end was cut by 1 base, the J end by 8 bases, with 12 bases between. The CDR3 consists of 14 residues. Written as DNA, the CDR3 is TGTGCCAGCAGCTTGACAGGTTTGAAAGAAAAACTGTTTTTT. It translates to CASSLTGLKEKLFF.

This sequence joins TRBV19 and TRBJ1-5; 9 nucleotides match TRBD1. From germline, CDR1 is LNHDA and CDR2 SQIVND (reference sequence). This CDR3 region has 16 residues. The trim removed 5 bases at V and 2 bases at J, leaving 7 bases unmatched. The CDR3 nucleotides read TGTGCCAGTAGTCCCCTGGGACAGGGAGGCAATCAGCCCCAGCATTTT. Translating it yields CASSPLGQGGNQPQHF.

This chain uses TRBV2 with TRBJ1-4, with 7 positions matching TRBD1. The CDR3 runs to 15 residues. The V gene's germline CDR1 is SNHLY and CDR2 FYNNEI. With V trimmed by 5 bases and J by 4 bases, 7 bases remained unmatched. CDR3 DNA: TGTGCCAGCAGTATGAACAGGGGCAATAATGAAAAACTGTTTTTT. Amino acid sequence: CASSMNRGNNEKLFF.

The genes are TRBV18 and TRBJ2-7, with 11 bases aligning to TRBD1. The CDR3 is 14 amino acids. Germline values: CDR1 KGHSH, CDR2 LQKENI. V was clipped by 4 bases and J by 4 bases; unmatched bases: 3. The CDR3 reads CASSRDRGVYEQYF. In DNA form, the CDR3 reads TGTGCCAGCTCACGGGACAGGGGGGTTTACGAGCAGTACTTC.

The rearrangement uses TRBV2 and TRBJ1-1; D gene ambiguous. The CDR3 runs to 14 residues. V gave up 3 bases and J gave up 0 bases, with 8 bases separating them. Looked up from germline, CDR1 is SNHLY and CDR2 is FYNNEI. Written as DNA, the CDR3 is TGTGCCAGCAGTGATAGCAGCATGAACACTGAAGCTTTCTTT. Amino acids: CASSDSSMNTEAFF. The full variable domain, its missing parts supplied by reference TRBV2 and TRBJ1-1, is EPEVTQTPSHQVTQMGQEVILRCVPISNHLYFYWYRQILGQKVEFLVSFYNNEISEKSEIFDDQFSVERPDGSNFTLKIRSTKLEDSAMYFCASSDSSMNTEAFFGQGTRLTVV.

V and J are TRBV7-2 and TRBJ1-1, with 9 nucleotides matching TRBD1. This CDR3 is built from 14 residues. Germline V CDR1 and CDR2: SGHTA, FQGNSA. Losses at the gene ends were 2 bases for V and 6 bases for J; bases not matched to a gene: 4. CDR3 region: CASSLMGQGAEAFF. The CDR3, as DNA: TGTGCCAGCAGCTTAATGGGACAGGGCGCTGAAGCTTTCTTT.

This clone appeared once. The chain carries TRBV18 and TRBJ2-5; 10 nucleotides line up with TRBD1. The CDR3 covers 16 residues. Per the germline V gene, CDR1 is KGHSH and CDR2 is LQKENI. V lost 6 bases, J lost 7 bases, and 14 bases stayed unmatched. The CDR3 DNA reads as TGTGCCAGCTCGCTCGACACGACAGGGGGCTTCGTGACCCAGTACTTC. This encodes CASSLDTTGGFVTQYF.

The V gene is TRBV7-8, the J gene TRBJ2-7, with D unresolved. The CDR3 loop spans 15 amino acids. Germline V gene lookup returns CDR1 SGHVS and CDR2 FQNEAQ. Trimming removed 0 bases from V and 0 bases from J, with 9 bases in between. CDR3 residues: CASSLALAGSYEQYF. In DNA, the CDR3 is TGTGCCAGCAGCTTAGCTTTGGCAGGCTCCTACGAGCAGTACTTC.

The chain recombines TRBV6-5 with TRBJ2-7; 10 positions agree with TRBD2. The CDR3 loop spans 15 amino acids. V shed 8 bases and J 0 bases; nucleotides not matched to a gene: 7. Per germline, CDR1 MNHEY and CDR2 SVGAGI. The CDR3 is CASRRRTSGSYEQYF. As DNA, the CDR3 is TGTGCCAGCCGTCGGCGGACTAGCGGCTCCTACGAGCAGTACTTC.

The chain has TRBV6-5 and TRBJ1-2, with 9 bases lining up with TRBD1. This CDR3 comprises 13 residues. Trimming cost V 7 bases and J 5 bases; bases outside gene matches: 5. Germline values: CDR1 MNHEY, CDR2 SVGAGI. The CDR3 region has the DNA TGTGCCAGCAACCCCGGGACAGGGTATGGCTACACCTTC. Amino acids: CASNPGTGYGYTF.

This chain uses TRBV5-4 with TRBJ2-7; TRBD2 matches 8 bases. CDR1 and CDR2 from the germline V gene are SGHNT and YYREEE (reference sequence). With 0 bases clipped from V and 7 bases from J, the junction kept 3 bases outside the gene matches. The CDR3 length is 13 residues. The CDR3 loop reads CASSLESSGEQYF. Here the CDR3 DNA reads TGTGCCAGCAGCTTGGAGTCTAGCGGGGAGCAGTACTTC.

CDR3 protein: CASSPRLRVSGANVLTF. CDR3 DNA: TGCGCCAGCAGCCCCCGCCTGAGGGTCTCTGGGGCCAACGTCCTGACTTTC. The J gene is TRBJ2-6, the V gene TRBV4-3, with a weak D call TRBD2 (5 bases). V dropped 4 bases and J dropped 0 bases, with 13 bases sitting between them. This CDR3 region has 17 residues. The germline V gene has CDR1 LGHNA and CDR2 YSLEER.

The rearrangement links TRBV5-1 to TRBJ1-3, with 7 bases fitting TRBD1. Looked up from germline, CDR1 is SGHRS and CDR2 is YFSETQ. The ends lost 3 bases at V and 4 bases at J; junction bases unmatched: 16. This CDR3 comprises 18 residues. The CDR3 region is CASSYNPGQAGMGNTIYF. DNA of the CDR3: TGCGCCAGCAGCTACAACCCAGGACAGGCGGGGATGGGAAACACCATATATTTT.

The J gene is TRBJ2-5, the V gene TRBV2, with a weak D call TRBD2 (9 bases). The CDR3 is made up of 17 amino acids. The germline V and J ends were trimmed by 4 bases and 1 base, with 19 bases remaining between them. Germline lookup yields CDR1 SNHLY and CDR2 FYNNEI. The CDR3 here is CASSAGQGLAVQETQYF. The CDR3 DNA reads as TGTGCCAGCAGTGCCGGACAGGGACTAGCAGTCCAAGAGACCCAGTACTTC.

The chain links TRBV25-1 to TRBJ1-2; D ambiguous. V lost 2 bases, J lost 7 bases, and 23 bases lay in between. Germline V lookup: CDR1 MGHDK, CDR2 SYGVNS. The CDR3 totals 17 residues. The CDR3 protein is CASSEVGGVGDSVGYTF. The DNA for the CDR3 is TGTGCCAGCAGTGAAGTTGGAGGAGTTGGGGATTCCGTTGGCTACACCTTC.

This clone appeared once. The chain is built from TRBV5-4 and TRBJ2-1; no reliable D call. Germline CDR1 is SGHNT and CDR2 is YYREEE (reference sequence). The CDR3 runs 17 residues. V was shortened by 0 bases and J by 1 base, with 14 bases between the two germline ends. DNA for the CDR3: TGTGCCAGCAGCTTGGGGCAGCGTACTCATTCCTACAATGAGCAGTTCTTC. It encodes CASSLGQRTHSYNEQFF.

This clone was picked up many times. This chain links TRBV2 with TRBJ2-2; D call uncertain. Germline CDR1 and CDR2: SNHLY and FYNNEI. V dropped 4 bases and J dropped 4 bases, with 7 bases sitting between them. The CDR3 totals 13 residues. CDR3 loop: CASSVVVTGELFF. In nucleotides, the CDR3 is TGTGCCAGCAGTGTGGTTGTCACCGGGGAGCTGTTTTTT.

The chain joins TRBV28 to TRBJ2-3; D might be TRBD2 (5 bases). This CDR3 region has 15 residues. Trimming cost V 4 bases and J 2 bases, with 13 bases left between them. Germline lookup yields CDR1 MDHEN and CDR2 SYDVKM. Here the CDR3 DNA reads TGTGCCAGCAGTTGGACTGCCTCCTACACAGATACGCAGTATTTT. As protein: CASSWTASYTDTQYF.

V and J are TRBV4-2 and TRBJ1-2, with a possible D match to TRBD1 (6 bases). Trimming stripped 3 bases from V and 1 base from J, with 9 bases between. CDR1 is LGHNA and CDR2 is YNFKEQ in the germline V gene. The CDR3 spans 14 residues. The CDR3 region has the DNA TGTGCCAGCAGCCAGCCAGGGGTTAACTATGGCTACACCTTC. Protein: CASSQPGVNYGYTF.

V gene TRBV5-4 combines with J gene TRBJ1-2; the D gene is possibly TRBD1 (6 bases). The germline CDR1 and CDR2 sequences are SGHNT and YYREEE (reference sequence). V gave up 4 bases and J gave up 4 bases, with 11 bases separating them. The CDR3 sequence is 13 residues long. Here the CDR3 reads CASSETGGYGYTF. The DNA of the CDR3 is TGTGCCAGCAGCGAGACAGGCGGCTATGGCTACACCTTC.

This chain joins TRBV7-9 and TRBJ1-2; TRBD1 might be the D (5 bases). V lost 4 bases to trimming and J lost 5 bases, with 8 bases between them. This CDR3 region has 12 residues. Per germline, CDR1 SEHNR and CDR2 FQNEAQ (reference sequence). The CDR3 region has the DNA TGTGCCAGCAGCTATCCAGGGTATGGCTACACCTTC. Translation: CASSYPGYGYTF.

The chain employs TRBV28 and TRBJ2-7; D tentatively fits TRBD1 or TRBD2 (6 bases each). Germline V gene lookup returns CDR1 MDHEN and CDR2 SYDVKM. The CDR3 has 17 amino acids. V lost 2 bases and J 1 base, leaving 18 bases between the germline ends. This CDR3 reads CASSLLTGGRRSYEQYF. For the CDR3, the DNA is TGTGCCAGCAGTTTACTGACTGGGGGGCGCAGGTCCTACGAGCAGTACTTC.